The source of this T cell receptor beta chain is a study of OX40 agonist ivuxolimab in advanced cancers. Some clones are missing from TCRdb's copy, which holds only in-frame ones; the method was immunoSEQ multiplex PCR. The sample consists of approximately 50,000 clones, roughly 90% of them appearing once. This CDR3 has 12 amino acids. The V and J ends lost 2 bases and 9 bases respectively, with 5 bases between them. The V gene's germline CDR1 is MNHEY and CDR2 SVGAGI. The starting material was CD4+ or CD8+ T cells sorted from blood, obtained in a trial of the OX40 agonist ivuxolimab. The chain links TRBV6-5 to TRBJ1-6; D unclear. This TCR was sampled from an adult with an advanced solid tumor such as melanoma, head and neck, liver or kidney cancer. The CDR3 DNA sequence: TGTGCCAGCAGTTACCTATTTTCACCCCTCCACTTT. It yields the protein CASSYLFSPLHF.